This is a list of T cell receptor beta chains from one sample in a study of T-cell memory formation after mild COVID-19. MiXCR, applied by TCRdb to the 5' RACE reads, yields one record per CDR3 protein. This sample has about 240,000 distinct CDR3 sequences, with roughly 9.4% found just once. Sequenced input: PBMCs or a T cell subset sorted from them (not recorded which). These receptors were collected from a man aged 18 to 29 who had mild COVID-19 (a few samples of this study predate the infection). Cell type and time point are not known. Both conserved end residues are part of each CDR3. D genes are given only for firm matches. Size is omitted from some rows. Given values are once, few, many or a class for expanded clones.

j_call,v_call,clone_size,d_call,cdr3_length,cdr3_nt,cdr3_aa
TRBJ2-7,TRBV6-6,-,TRBD2,16,TGTGCCAGCAGTTACTCGATAGCGGGGGGCGGATACGAGCAGTACTTC,CASSYSIAGGGYEQYF
TRBJ1-4,TRBV7-2,-,-,14,TGTGCCAGCAGCTTTCGACGCGATAATGAAAAACTGTTTTTT,CASSFRRDNEKLFF
TRBJ1-1,TRBV6-5,-,-,16,TGTGCCAGCAGTTACTCCGGATCCCTTTTGAACACTGAAGCTTTCTTT,CASSYSGSLLNTEAFF
TRBJ2-3,TRBV7-2,-,-,16,TGTGCCAGCAGCTCCCAAGGATCGGGGGAGCCAGATACGCAGTATTTT,CASSSQGSGEPDTQYF
TRBJ2-1,TRBV7-2,many,-,13,TGTGCCAGCAGCTTAGCGCTGACACGGGAGCAGTTCTTC,CASSLALTREQFF
TRBJ2-5,TRBV21-1,many,-,15,TGTGCCAGCAGCAAAGAGGGTCCAGGGTCCGAGACCCAGTACTTC,CASSKEGPGSETQYF
TRBJ2-5,TRBV7-3,many,-,14,TGTGCCAGCAGTGAAAGGGGTGGCCAGGAGACCCAGTACTTC,CASSERGGQETQYF
TRBJ1-6,TRBV15,-,-,14,TGTGCCACAGGCACTAGCTCCTATAATTCACCCCTCCACTTT,CATGTSSYNSPLHF
TRBJ2-7,TRBV20-1,-,TRBD2,13,TGCAGTGCTAGCACTAGCGGATACCACGAGCAGTACTTC,CSASTSGYHEQYF
TRBJ2-3,TRBV7-2,few,TRBD2,16,TGTGCCAGCAGCCCATTTGGCGGGGGGAGCACAGATACGCAGTATTTT,CASSPFGGGSTDTQYF
TRBJ1-2,TRBV12-3/TRBV12-4,-,-,13,TGTGCCAGCAGTTGGGGGGCGCCGGATGGCTACACCTTC,CASSWGAPDGYTF
TRBJ2-1,TRBV5-8,-,-,11,TGTGCCAGCAGCTTGATATATGAGCAGTTCTTC,CASSLIYEQFF
TRBJ2-2,TRBV5-1,-,-,16,TGCGCCAGCAGCCCGGAGGGGGCGCCGAACACCGGGGAGCTGTTTTTT,CASSPEGAPNTGELFF
TRBJ1-5,TRBV12-3/TRBV12-4,many,-,14,TGTGCCAGCAGCCTGCAGGGAATTGAACAGCCCCAGCATTTT,CASSLQGIEQPQHF
TRBJ2-5,TRBV9,few,TRBD1,17,TGTGCCAGCAGCGTCCAAGGACGGACAGGGGGCTGGGAGACCCAGTACTTC,CASSVQGRTGGWETQYF
TRBJ2-2,TRBV7-2,few,TRBD1,14,TGTGCCAGCGCCAAGGGGGCCGGCACCGGGGAGCTGTTTTTT,CASAKGAGTGELFF
TRBJ2-2,TRBV20-1,many,-,19,TGCAGTGCTAGGCGCAGGGTGGGGGGTAACCTCGCGAACACCGGGGAGCTGTTTTTT,CSARRRVGGNLANTGELFF
TRBJ2-5,TRBV5-1,many,TRBD2,15,TGCGCCAGCAGCTTGGTTGCTAGCGGGGCAGAGACCCAGTACTTC,CASSLVASGAETQYF
TRBJ2-3,TRBV29-1,few,-,15,TGCAGCGTTGAAGAAGGGGGACGGGTCACAGATACGCAGTATTTT,CSVEEGGRVTDTQYF
TRBJ1-3,TRBV20-1,-,TRBD1,18,TGCAGTGCTAGAGGGGCCGGGGGGACAGGATTCTCTGGAAACACCATATATTTT,CSARGAGGTGFSGNTIYF
TRBJ1-5,TRBV4-1,-,-,15,TGCGCCAGCAGCCAAGATACAGGGAGCAATCAGCCCCAGCATTTT,CASSQDTGSNQPQHF
TRBJ2-3,TRBV9,few,-,16,TGTGCCAGCAGCTCAGACCCGGGGGGCGCAACAGATACGCAGTATTTT,CASSSDPGGATDTQYF
TRBJ1-3,TRBV5-1,-,-,14,TGCGCCAGCAGCTTGGATCCGAAGGAGGACACCATATATTTT,CASSLDPKEDTIYF
TRBJ2-1,TRBV29-1,-,TRBD1,12,TGCAGCGGTCCAACAGGGGACAATGAGCAGTTCTTC,CSGPTGDNEQFF
TRBJ2-1,TRBV5-1,few,-,13,TGCGCCAGCAGCTTGCACGGGGGTGGTGAGCAGTTCTTC,CASSLHGGGEQFF
TRBJ2-2,TRBV12-3/TRBV12-4,few,-,15,TGTGCCAGCAGTTTGACGGGACTGGGGACCGGGGAGCTGTTTTTT,CASSLTGLGTGELFF
TRBJ2-5,TRBV4-1,-,-,14,TGCGCCAGCAGCCAAGAGTGGCTCCGGGAGACCCAGTACTTC,CASSQEWLRETQYF
TRBJ2-2,TRBV4-3,few,-,14,TGCGCCAGCAGCCAGGAACAGGGTTACGGGGAGCTGTTTTTT,CASSQEQGYGELFF
TRBJ1-2,TRBV30,few,-,11,TGTGCCTGGAGTGTACTTTATGGCTACACCTTC,CAWSVLYGYTF
TRBJ2-3,TRBV20-1,-,TRBD2,14,TGCAGTGTCCCCGAGCGGGGTCGCACAGATACGCAGTATTTT,CSVPERGRTDTQYF
TRBJ2-5,TRBV5-4,-,TRBD2,16,TGTGCCAGCAGCTCCGTGACTAGCGGGGGGGGAGAGACCCAGTACTTC,CASSSVTSGGGETQYF
TRBJ1-1,TRBV20-1,many,-,13,TGCAGTGCGCCGAGGGGCGGGAACACTGAAGCTTTCTTT,CSAPRGGNTEAFF
TRBJ1-2,TRBV5-6,-,-,16,TGTGCCAGCCGTGTCGGGGGCACCCGGAGGGACTATGGCTACACCTTC,CASRVGGTRRDYGYTF
TRBJ2-7,TRBV11-2,-,-,16,TGTGCCAGCAGCTTAGGGGGGGACACGGGATACTACGAGCAGTACTTC,CASSLGGDTGYYEQYF
TRBJ2-2,TRBV5-1,few,-,15,TGCGCCAGCAGCCGCGGGACAGAGTTTACCGGGGAGCTGTTTTTT,CASSRGTEFTGELFF
TRBJ1-2,TRBV5-1,many,-,15,TGCGCCAGCAGTACCGGGACCTACGCCCCCGATGGCTACACCTTC,CASSTGTYAPDGYTF
TRBJ1-2,TRBV27,-,-,12,TGTGCCAGCAGCCAATGGGGGTTAGGCTACACCTTC,CASSQWGLGYTF
TRBJ2-5,TRBV2,few,-,14,TGTGCCAGCAGTGTCAGGACTGATCAAGAGACCCAGTACTTC,CASSVRTDQETQYF
TRBJ2-2,TRBV30,few,-,17,TGTGCCTGGAGTGTTGGACGGACTAATACAAACACCGGGGAGCTGTTTTTT,CAWSVGRTNTNTGELFF
TRBJ1-1,TRBV7-8,many,TRBD1,14,TGTGCCAGCAGCTTTACAGGGGGGAACACTGAAGCTTTCTTT,CASSFTGGNTEAFF
TRBJ2-7,TRBV11-2,few,TRBD1,15,TGTGCCAGCAGCCCAAGGACAGGGGGCATATACGAGCAGTACTTC,CASSPRTGGIYEQYF
TRBJ1-2,TRBV10-3,few,TRBD1,14,TGTGCCATCAACTCCGGGACAGGCCCCTATGGCTACACCTTC,CAINSGTGPYGYTF
TRBJ1-1,TRBV29-1,few,-,14,TGCAGCGTTGAACTACGGCGGCTAACTGGTGAAGCTTTCTTT,CSVELRRLTGEAFF
TRBJ2-5,TRBV5-1,-,-,14,TGCGCCAGCAGCTCAGGACAGAGCCTTAAGACCCAGTACTTC,CASSSGQSLKTQYF